One sample yielded the 25 T cell receptor beta chains listed below, sequenced in a study of T-cell reconstitution after alpha-beta-depleted transplantation in children. A library of TCRbeta sequences, prepared with unique molecular identifiers, was generated. TCRdb fed the PCR reads into MiXCR, producing one record per CDR3 protein. The sample yields 450,000 to 600,000 distinct CDR3 sequences, under 12% seen once. The starting material was PBMCs, obtained before TCRalphabeta/CD19-depleted stem cell transplant. These receptors all come from a child under 10 years old with inherited bone marrow failure, due to receive a stem cell transplant.

V gene TRBV11-2 combines with J gene TRBJ2-7; 9 positions match TRBD1. With 5 bases clipped from V and 4 bases from J, the junction kept 6 bases outside the gene matches. Germline CDR1 SGHAT, CDR2 FQNNGV. The CDR3 consists of 14 residues. The CDR3 DNA is TGTGCCAGCAGCCTGGGACAGGGCGGTTACGAGCAGTACGTC. Amino acids: CASSLGQGGYEQYV.

This clonotype has at least ten counts. V and J are TRBV10-3 and TRBJ2-1; 10 nucleotides match TRBD2. V lost 5 bases and J lost 9; bases outside the gene matches: 7. The CDR3 sequence is 14 residues long. Per germline, CDR1 ENHRY and CDR2 SYGVKD. Here the CDR3 DNA reads TGTGCCATCAGTCCTAGCGGGAGTGGGCGTGAGCAGTTCTTC. Its translation: CAISPSGSGREQFF.

This clonotype showed up just a few times. V usage is TRBV12-3 or TRBV12-4 and J usage is TRBJ2-7; 7 bases fit TRBD2. This CDR3 has 16 amino acids. Germline trimming cut 3 bases from V and 0 bases from J; bases unmatched to any gene: 8. The CDR3 DNA sequence: TGTGCCAGCAGTTTGGAAAGCGGGATGAACTCCTACGAGCAGTACTTC. It yields the protein CASSLESGMNSYEQYF.

Points on this clonotype: A much larger clone differs from this one at a single base, so this may be a read error. CDR3 nucleotide sequence: TGTGCCAGCGGCGTGTTAGCGGGACCTACAGATACGCAGTATTTT. As protein: CASGVLAGPTDTQYF. This rearrangement joins TRBV9 to TRBJ2-3; 8 positions match TRBD2. The CDR3 covers 15 residues. CDR1 and CDR2 from the germline V gene are SGDLS and YYNGEE.

The chain couples TRBV28 to TRBJ2-7; D is possibly TRBD1 (6 bases). Between the trimmed V and J ends, which lost 2 bases and 12 bases, there was a span of 17 bases. The CDR3 totals 13 residues. Germline V gene sequence: CDR1 MDHEN, CDR2 SYDVKM. Here the CDR3 reads CASSLLRTATLYF. In DNA form, the CDR3 reads TGTGCCAGCAGTTTACTGCGGACAGCTACTTTGTACTTC.

In this sample, this clonotype turned up many times. The chain has TRBV4-3 and TRBJ2-3; 9 positions agree with TRBD1. The CDR3 is 17 residues long. Germline V gene sequence: CDR1 LGHNA, CDR2 YSLEER. V lost 1 base and J lost 3; bases outside the gene matches: 8. CDR3 in DNA: TGCGCCAGCAGCCAAGGAGGGACAGGGACGGGAACAGATACGCAGTATTTT. It specifies CASSQGGTGTGTDTQYF.

This clonotype was seen ten or more times. The V and J genes are TRBV20-1 and TRBJ2-1, with 7 bases fitting TRBD2. The CDR3 has 15 amino acids. The V segment lost 1 base and the J segment 7 bases; nucleotides outside the gene matches: 10. Germline loops: CDR1 DFQATT, CDR2 SNEGSKA (reference sequence). CDR3 in DNA: TGCAGTGCTAGAGTCCTAGGGCTAGCGGAGAATGAGCAGTTCTTC. Translating gives CSARVLGLAENEQFF.

This clonotype was found many times. The chain joins TRBV7-2 to TRBJ2-5; TRBD2 aligns across 9 bases. Germline V gives CDR1 SGHTA, CDR2 FQGNSA. CDR3 length: 15 residues. V gave up 2 bases and J gave up 3 bases; unmatched junction bases: 4. The CDR3 coding sequence is TGTGCCAGCAGCTTAAGACTAGCGGAGGAAGAGACCCAGTACTTC. Translating gives CASSLRLAEEETQYF.

The table lists this clonotype with many counts. The rearrangement joins TRBV7-2 to TRBJ2-1, with D perhaps TRBD2 (5 bases). Per germline, CDR1 SGHTA and CDR2 FQGNSA. This CDR3 contains 16 residues. Trimming took 1 base from V and 1 from J, leaving 11 bases between them. This CDR3 is CASSLVAGESYNEQFF. In DNA form, the CDR3 reads TGTGCCAGCAGCTTAGTGGCGGGCGAATCCTACAATGAGCAGTTCTTC.

The J gene is TRBJ2-7, the V gene TRBV4-1; the match to TRBD1 covers 8 bases. The CDR3 runs to 16 residues. The germline gives CDR1 MGHRA, CDR2 YSYEKL. Unmatched junction bases numbered 8, after V lost 2 bases and J lost 2 bases. The CDR3: CASSQPRGLGTYEQYF. The CDR3, as DNA: TGCGCCAGCAGCCAACCCAGGGGGCTAGGTACCTACGAGCAGTACTTC.

This clonotype has a count of ten or more. The genes are TRBV30 and TRBJ1-1; the D is unclear. V was pared by 0 bases and J by 5 bases, with 4 bases between. CDR1 and CDR2 from the germline V gene are GTSNPN and SVGIG (reference sequence). The CDR3 is made up of 11 amino acids. CDR3: CAWSVVTEAFF. The DNA for the CDR3 is TGTGCCTGGAGTGTAGTAACTGAAGCTTTCTTT.

This clonotype was picked up many times. This sequence joins TRBV20-1 and TRBJ1-5, with D perhaps matching TRBD1 (6 bases). V was clipped by 6 bases and J by 7 bases, with 19 bases between them. This CDR3 contains 14 residues. The germline V gene has CDR1 DFQATT and CDR2 SNEGSKA (reference sequence). CDR3 loop: CSANIQGFKQPQHF. The CDR3 DNA is TGCAGTGCAAATATACAGGGTTTCAAGCAGCCCCAGCATTTT.

This clonotype was counted once. With a much larger clone just one base away, this may be a read error. V and J are TRBV10-3 and TRBJ2-5; 8 bases are shared with TRBD1. The CDR3 has 15 residues. Germline assignment: CDR1 ENHRY and CDR2 SYGVKD. Unmatched junction bases numbered 8, after V lost 3 bases and J lost 5 bases. CDR3 sequence: CAISDPTGVRETQYF. Here the CDR3 DNA reads TGTGCCATCAGTGACCCGACAGGGGTCAGGGAGACCCAGTACTTC.

At least ten counts were recorded for this clonotype. V usage is TRBV29-1 and J usage is TRBJ2-7, with TRBD1 identical over 8 bases. CDR3 length: 13 residues. V was pared by 6 bases and J by 2 bases, with 6 bases of the junction left unmatched. Germline V gene sequence: CDR1 SQVTM, CDR2 ANQGSEA. The CDR3 DNA sequence: TGCAGCGTCGCGACAGGGGTGGCCTACGAGCAGTACTTC. This sequence encodes CSVATGVAYEQYF.

This clonotype was recorded a few times. The chain carries TRBV5-1 and TRBJ2-6, with D perhaps TRBD1 or TRBD2 (5 bases each). The CDR3 covers 18 residues. The germline CDR1 and CDR2 sequences are SGHRS and YFSETQ. V dropped 0 bases and J dropped 0 bases, with 13 bases sitting between them. CDR3 residues: CASSLAGTGSSGANVLTF. Written as DNA, the CDR3 is TGCGCCAGCAGCTTGGCCGGGACGGGAAGCTCTGGGGCCAACGTCCTGACTTTC.

The J gene is TRBJ1-2, the V gene TRBV7-2; D remains ambiguous. Trimming removed 1 base at V and 4 bases at J, with 16 bases between. CDR3 size: 16 residues. Per germline, CDR1 SGHTA and CDR2 FQGNSA. The CDR3 loop is CASSLGSRAAGYGYTF. DNA for the CDR3: TGTGCCAGCAGCTTAGGATCCCGGGCTGCTGGCTATGGCTACACCTTC.

This clonotype was observed a few times. This chain links TRBV7-6 with TRBJ2-1, with D possibly matching TRBD2 (6 bases). Trimming cost V 5 bases and J 1 base, with 18 bases left between them. CDR1 is SGHVS and CDR2 is FNYEAQ in the germline V gene. This CDR3 is 17 amino acids long. The CDR3 region has the DNA TGTGCCAGCAGCGAATTCACAGCGGGCTCTTCCTACAATGAGCAGTTCTTC. It translates to CASSEFTAGSSYNEQFF. Complete variable domain (other parts from reference TRBV7-6 and TRBJ2-1): GAGVSQSPRYKVTKRGQDVALRCDPISGHVSLYWYRQALGQGPEFLTYFNYEAQQDKSGLPNDRFSAERPEGSISTLTIQRTEQRDSAMYRCASSEFTAGSSYNEQFFGPGTRLTVL.

This clonotype was seen ten or more times. The CDR3 region is CARTSSGRASYEQYF. CDR3 sequence (DNA): TGTGCCAGGACTTCTAGCGGGAGGGCCTCCTACGAGCAGTACTTC. The J gene is TRBJ2-7, the V gene TRBV19; 12 bases map to TRBD2. The germline gives CDR1 LNHDA, CDR2 SQIVND (reference sequence). V lost 9 bases, J lost 0 bases, and 6 bases stayed unmatched. CDR3 length: 15 residues.

This clonotype was seen ten or more times. The J gene is TRBJ2-7, the V gene TRBV27; D is ambiguous. V was cut by 3 bases and J by 1 base, with 10 bases left in between. CDR3 length equals 14 residues. Germline loops: CDR1 MNHEY, CDR2 SMNVEV (reference sequence). In DNA form, the CDR3 reads TGTGCCAGCAGTTTGATTTGGCAGTCCTACGAGCAGTACTTC. It yields the protein CASSLIWQSYEQYF.

The table lists this clonotype with a few counts. The chain recombines TRBV7-2 with TRBJ1-2; TRBD1 might be the D (5 bases). This CDR3 is 14 amino acids long. Germline V gives CDR1 SGHTA, CDR2 FQGNSA. With 1 base removed from V and 6 bases from J, the gap between germline ends came to 12 bases. CDR3 sequence: CASSLVGGLNGYTF. The CDR3 DNA follows: TGTGCCAGCAGCTTAGTTGGGGGGTTGAATGGCTACACCTTC.

This clonotype has a count of ten or more. This chain joins TRBV2 and TRBJ1-2; no clear D. CDR3 length: 15 residues. Trimming removed 11 bases at V and 6 bases at J, with 25 bases between. Germline V gene lookup returns CDR1 SNHLY and CDR2 FYNNEI. DNA for the CDR3: TGTGCCGCACGTCCTCCCCAAATTTACGATGATGGCTACACCTTC. This encodes CAARPPQIYDDGYTF.

The CDR3 spells CASSILQGHNEQFF. In nucleotides, the CDR3 is TGTGCCAGTAGTATTCTCCAGGGCCACAATGAGCAGTTCTTC. The chain is built from TRBV19 and TRBJ2-1; maybe TRBD1 (5 bases). CDR1 and CDR2 from the germline V gene are LNHDA and SQIVND (reference sequence). The CDR3 covers 14 residues. Trimming took off 3 bases at V and 5 bases at J, with 11 bases between the two ends.

This clonotype came up many times. The chain uses TRBV4-2 and TRBJ1-2; TRBD1 is a possible D gene (5 bases). Per germline, CDR1 LGHNA and CDR2 YNFKEQ. This CDR3 spans 15 amino acids. The V and J ends lost 0 bases and 4 bases respectively, with 12 bases between them. The CDR3 sequence: CASSQDTGMIYGYTF. The CDR3 DNA sequence: TGTGCCAGCAGCCAAGATACAGGTATGATCTATGGCTACACCTTC.

V and J are TRBV30 and TRBJ2-1; 7 nucleotides agree with TRBD2. This CDR3 is built from 11 residues. V shed 5 bases and J 7 bases; nucleotides not matched to a gene: 2. The germline CDR1 and CDR2 sequences are GTSNPN and SVGIG (reference sequence). The CDR3 here is CAWWGGNEQFF. CDR3 DNA: TGTGCCTGGTGGGGGGGGAATGAGCAGTTCTTC.

This clonotype has a handful of counts. The chain carries TRBV20-1 and TRBJ1-1; TRBD1 aligns across 7 bases. With V trimmed by 5 bases and J by 1 base, 4 bases remained unmatched. The CDR3 length is 13 residues. CDR1 is DFQATT and CDR2 is SNEGSKA in the germline V gene (reference sequence). CDR3 in DNA: TGCAGTGCTCAGACAGGGACGAACACTGAAGCTTTCTTT. As protein: CSAQTGTNTEAFF.